This T cell receptor (beta chain) was profiled in a study of blood T cells in healthy people across ages (dated by TCRdb to between 2014 and 2016). Concerning the study at large: In model experiments, template switching captured roughly one uniquely barcoded TCR beta cDNA molecule for every two T cells. To track age-related changes in TCR beta repertoire diversity, the study relied on deep sequencing normalized with unique cDNA molecular identifiers. The donors were split into four age groups: young (average around 17 years), middle-aged (around 40), aged (roughly 68) and long-lived (about 82). To avoid experimental bias, donors of different ages were distributed randomly across sequencing lanes. Two additional independent replicas of 1 million unique cDNA reads from the same blood draw were analyzed for two donors (one aged 18 to 30 and one aged 80 or older). On the study overall, not on this receptor specifically: Compared with the aged group, the long-lived group had more naive CD4+ T cells, fewer expanded clones and increased TCR diversity, a pattern suggesting age selection. As age increased, observed TCR beta diversity per million T cells dropped in a roughly linear way, and a significant reduction was already evident by age about 40. Donor CMV infection status was unknown, potentially confounding age-related changes in expanded clonotypes. Because profiling used bulk unsorted PBMCs, naive and antigen-experienced compartments could not be compared conclusively. Observed TCR beta diversity correlated strongly with the percentage of naive T cells measured by flow cytometry. Estimates of total diversity based on one million sequenced T cells were regarded as lower bounds and as underestimates.

Turning to this clonotype: There is no known antigen for this receptor. Base qualities were left out, and no much larger clone turns up one base away.

For CDR1 and CDR2, the germline V gene (reference sequence) lists LGHDT and YNNKEL. Trimmed from V: 0 bases; trimmed from J: 5 bases; junction bases lacking a gene match: 6. From its cysteine to its phenylalanine, the CDR3 spans 16 amino acids. The kept DNA is CDR3 alone, 48 bases in frame from the first base. The library was generated by 5' RACE. The second PCR ran for about 7 to 11 cycles and used a J-beta primer mix along with a sample-barcoded 5' primer. Each TCR beta cDNA molecule received a unique molecular identifier from a template-switch 5' adaptor carrying 12 random nucleotides. At least 2.5 million CDR3-containing paired-end reads were obtained from each sample. All of the RNA was converted into first-strand cDNA using the Mint cDNA synthesis kit, with a TRBC-specific oligonucleotide serving as the primer. Following uracil-DNA glycosylase treatment, a first 18-cycle PCR with universal primers M1SS and BC2_uni_R was performed on all cDNA. The authors' analysis ran thus. Each sample was normalized by randomly selecting 1 million high-quality reads, each carrying a distinct molecular identifier. Reads sharing molecular identifiers were discarded rather than binned into consensus sequences. CDR3 identification, clonotype clustering and error correction used MiTCR with a Q25 quality threshold and the strictest error-elimination algorithm. A nonparametric unseen species model with Euler transformation was used to estimate lower-bound total TCR beta diversity. The raw public data were reprocessed by TCRdb itself: fastp quality trimming at Q25, MiXCR clonotype calling, in-frame beta chains only. Identical CDR3 proteins give one entry, which carries the most common genes and DNA. The V and J calls reflect TCRdb's pipeline rather than the authors' work. For this sample the table gives 1.5 million to 2 million distinct CDR3 sequences, of which about two fifths were detected only once. Clones ranked in the top ten supply roughly 23% of the sample.

The roughly 39 donors, aged about 6 to 95 years, were systemically healthy Caucasian individuals from Russia. About 10 milliliters of peripheral blood were collected from each donor into EDTA-treated Vacutainer tubes. PBMCs were isolated by Ficoll-Paque density-gradient centrifugation, with at least 6 million obtained per sample. Trizol reagent was used to extract total RNA from PBMCs, with at least 5.5 micrograms per sample. The percentages of naive CD45RAhigh/CD27high T cells were determined by flow cytometry on a PBMC aliquot from every donor. The sequencing sample was made of blood. The sequence was collected from a human donor in good health. This sequence uses TRBV3-1 and TRBJ2-7, with 11 central nucleotides matching TRBD2. The CDR3 loop reads CASSQELLTSGDEQYF. The base sequence is TGTGCCAGCAGCCAAGAACTTCTGACTAGCGGGGACGAGCAGTACTTC.